The present TCR beta chain was sequenced within a study of Ad26.COV2.S vaccination and SARS-CoV-2 variants. Across the whole study: Enrollment placed the donor in the COV1001 Ad26.COV2.S trial arm.

TCRdb keeps only in-frame clones here, not all; method: immunoSEQ multiplex PCR. Of more than 300,000 clones in the sample, approximately 86% are singletons; the top ten hold 1.5% to 2%. Details on this clone: As yet, its antigen is unknown.

Study-level results: Vaccinees displayed broader spike-specific TCR repertoires than placebo recipients.

Treatment in this sample: over 15 received Ad26.COV2.S at low or high dose, single or two shots; 5 received placebo; per-sample allocation not given. Day 63 after the first injection of vaccine or placebo was the sampling time. What was given as vaccine was an Ad26 vector encoding Wuhan-strain SARS-CoV-2 spike. This TCR derives from a person between 18 and 59 years old who received the Ad26.COV2.S COVID-19 vaccine or a placebo. The specimen was peripheral blood, collected in a trial of Ad26.COV2.S vaccine versus placebo.

DNA of the CDR3: TGTGCCAGTAGCGGGGACGAAATCTGGGGTGAAAAACTGTTTTTT. It is translated as CASSGDEIWGEKLFF. V and J are TRBV19 and TRBJ1-4; a weak D match, TRBD1 (5 bases). The germline V gene encodes CDR1 LNHDA and CDR2 SQIVND (reference sequence). The V end lost 6 bases, the J end lost 7 bases, and 18 bases lay between the germline ends. CDR3 size: 15 residues.